A selection of T cell receptor beta chains follows, all from one sample in a study of shared clonotypes between healthy human individuals. Profiling relied on immunoSEQ multiplex PCR, and the TCRdb table lists in-frame clones only, not all of them. Among roughly 760,000 clones listed, 74% were seen once. The material sequenced was memory CD4+ T cells sorted from blood. Receptor source: a young woman in good health. CDR3s include the opening cysteine and the closing phenylalanine or tryptophan. D genes are given only for firm matches. Not all rows give a size; the values are once, few, many and, for expanded clones, a class.

>.|TRBV28|TRBJ1-3|.
TGTGCCAGCAGTTTGGCAGAGAGCTCTGGAAACACCATATATTTT
CASSLAESSGNTIYF
>.|TRBV6-5|TRBJ2-7|.
TGTGCCAGCAGTTATTACAGGCCCGTCTCCTACGAGCAGTACTTC
CASSYYRPVSYEQYF
>TRBD2|TRBV10-1|TRBJ2-3|.
TGCGCCAGCAGAATACTAGCGGGAGGTGGAGATACGCAGTATTTT
CASRILAGGGDTQYF
>.|TRBV4-2|TRBJ1-1|.
TGTGCCAGCAGCCAGGATTCTGACCGATACACTGAAGCTTTCTTT
CASSQDSDRYTEAFF
>.|TRBV28|TRBJ2-7|.
TGTGCCAGCAGTACAAGGATATACGAGCAGTACTTC
CASSTRIYEQYF
>.|TRBV7-9|TRBJ2-7|.
TGTGCCAGCAGCTCCCGGACAGTTTACGAGCAGTACTTC
CASSSRTVYEQYF
>.|TRBV7-6|TRBJ1-4|.
TGTGCCAGCAGCTTAGAGCCGCTTGCAACTAATGAAAAACTGTTTTTT
CASSLEPLATNEKLFF
>.|TRBV19|TRBJ2-2|many
TGTGCCAGTAGCTCCCCCTCCACGGGGAGACGAACCGGGGAGCTGTTTTTT
CASSSPSTGRRTGELFF
>TRBD1|TRBV15|TRBJ2-6|many
TGTGCCACCAGCCCGCGGACAGGATCTGGGGCCAACGTCCTGACTTTC
CATSPRTGSGANVLTF
>.|TRBV28|TRBJ2-5|.
TGTGCCAGCAGTCCTAGACCGGGACGGAAGAACCAAGAGACCCAGTACTTC
CASSPRPGRKNQETQYF
>TRBD1|TRBV29-1|TRBJ1-5|.
TGCAGCGTTCAGGACAGGGTAGGTCAGCCCCAGCATTTT
CSVQDRVGQPQHF
>.|TRBV11-2|TRBJ1-4|few
TGTGCCAGCAGCTCATCGCTTTCCGAAAAACTGTTTTTT
CASSSSLSEKLFF
>.|TRBV29-1|TRBJ2-2|.
TGCAGCGTTGGGATCTTCGGGGAGCTGTTTTTT
CSVGIFGELFF
>TRBD1|TRBV19|TRBJ1-5|.
TGTGCCAGTAGAGTTAAGGGGGCCAGCAATCAGCCCCAGCATTTT
CASRVKGASNQPQHF
>TRBD1|TRBV28|TRBJ2-7|.
TGTGCCAGCAGTAAACTCGACAGGGGGATCTCCTACGAGCAGTACTTC
CASSKLDRGISYEQYF
>.|TRBV28|TRBJ2-3|few
TGTGCCAGCAGAAAAGCCTCAGATACGCAGTATTTT
CASRKASDTQYF
>.|TRBV7-9|TRBJ1-5|.
TGTGCCAGCAGCTCGGGGGGCGTTCTTCAGCCCCAGCATTTT
CASSSGGVLQPQHF
>TRBD2|TRBV28|TRBJ2-7|.
TGTGCCAGCAGTTTACATGGACTAGCGGGATCTTACGAGCAGTACTTC
CASSLHGLAGSYEQYF
>.|TRBV6-1|TRBJ2-3|.
TGTGCCAGCAGTGAACAGTTTGGGGGGAGTCGCGCAGATACGCAGTATTTT
CASSEQFGGSRADTQYF
>TRBD2|TRBV5-1|TRBJ2-1|.
TGCGCCAGCAGCTTGGAGGCGGGAGGATACAATGAGCAGTTCTTC
CASSLEAGGYNEQFF
>.|TRBV5-4|TRBJ1-1|.
TGTGCCAGCAGCTTATCCTCGATGAACACTGAAGCTTTCTTT
CASSLSSMNTEAFF
>.|TRBV7-9|TRBJ2-7|.
TGTGCCAGCAGCCCATCGTTTCAGAGCTCCTACGAGCAGTACTTC
CASSPSFQSSYEQYF
>TRBD1|TRBV12-5|TRBJ2-5|.
TGTGCTAGTGGTCCGGGGACAGGGGGCCGAGAGACCCAGTACTTC
CASGPGTGGRETQYF
>TRBD1|TRBV7-9|TRBJ2-3|.
TGTGCCAGCAGCCGTCGACAGGGGATGTCCACAGATACGCAGTATTTT
CASSRRQGMSTDTQYF
>.|TRBV5-6|TRBJ2-3|.
TGTGCCAGCAGTACTGCCGGGACCGGTACCGGTGATACGCAGTATTTT
CASSTAGTGTGDTQYF
>.|TRBV2|TRBJ1-5|once
TGTGCCAGCAGGGGGGGGGAGCCCCAGCATTTT
CASRGGEPQHF
>.|TRBV15|TRBJ2-1|once
TGTGCCACCAGCAGAGGCCCCGGTGCGGCGGGATTGAAGTTCTTC
CATSRGPGAAGLKFF
>TRBD1|TRBV5-1|TRBJ2-3|.
TGCGCCAGCAGCCGGACAGGGGCAAAGGATACGCAGTATTTT
CASSRTGAKDTQYF
>.|TRBV28|TRBJ2-7|.
TGTGCCAGCAGCCCACCAGGGATTTACGAGCAGTACTTC
CASSPPGIYEQYF
>.|TRBV28|TRBJ1-4|.
TGTGCCAGCCAAGGGGATGGTAATGAAAAACTGTTTTTT
CASQGDGNEKLFF
>.|TRBV25-1|TRBJ1-2|.
TGTGCCAGCAGTGAACGGGGAAGGGGTTCGGGAGGCTACACCTTC
CASSERGRGSGGYTF
>.|TRBV2|TRBJ1-1|few
TGTGCCAGCAGCGACATCCGGACAGCGATGAACACTGAAGCTTTCTTT
CASSDIRTAMNTEAFF
>TRBD2|TRBV11-1|TRBJ2-3|few
TGTGCCAGCAGCGGAGGTGGGGGGGTAGCAGATACGCAGTATTTT
CASSGGGGVADTQYF
>TRBD2|TRBV6-6|TRBJ2-1|.
TGTGCCAGCTTTCCCCAGGGGCTAGCGGGATCTTATGAGCAGTTCTTC
CASFPQGLAGSYEQFF
>.|TRBV19|TRBJ1-3|.
TGTGCCAGTAGCTTTGGAAACACCATATATTTT
CASSFGNTIYF
>TRBD2|TRBV2|TRBJ2-1|.
TGTGCCAGCAGTGAACAGCGGGAGGGCGTTGAGCAGTTCTTC
CASSEQREGVEQFF
>TRBD1|TRBV7-8|TRBJ2-5|.
TGTGCCAGCAGCTCAGCAGGGGGCGGGGAGACCCAGTACTTC
CASSSAGGGETQYF
>TRBD1|TRBV4-1|TRBJ1-3|.
TGCGCCAGCAGCCAAGGTGGGACAGGAGGCTCTGGAAACACCATATATTTT
CASSQGGTGGSGNTIYF
>.|TRBV15|TRBJ1-1|.
TGTGCCACCAGCCGGCGGGAGAGGACTGAAGCTTTCTTT
CATSRRERTEAFF
>.|TRBV25-1|TRBJ2-7|.
TGTGCCAGCAGTGCACTTGGGACGGCCAGCTCCTACGAGCAGTACTTC
CASSALGTASSYEQYF
>TRBD1|TRBV10-3|TRBJ2-3|.
TGTGCCATCAGTGAGGAAGACAGGGGAGTAAGCACAGATACGCAGTATTTT
CAISEEDRGVSTDTQYF